This TCR beta chain was obtained from a study of CD8 T cells in ankylosing spondylitis. Deletions cut 1 base from V and 1 base from J, with 7 bases between. The CDR3 extends over 14 amino acids. This clonotype was seen ten or more times. Its antigen is not known. Findings and caveats of the study: Made up of fewer than 10 highly homologous variants, a TCR beta motif appeared characteristic of ankylosing spondylitis blood.

Each CDR3 protein gets one entry after TCRdb re-called the 5' RACE reads with MiXCR. The sample includes about 440,000 distinct CDR3 sequences, approximately 17% of them seen just once. The chain is built from TRBV12-3 or TRBV12-4 and TRBJ1-2; the D is unclear. Source material: blood, either unsorted or a sorted T cell fraction (not recorded which). The receptor was derived from a male donor with ankylosing spondylitis. In nucleotides, the CDR3 is TGTGCCAGCAGTTTAGGTGGCTTTAACTATGGCTACACCTTC. Translating it yields CASSLGGFNYGYTF.